The 30 T cell receptor beta chains listed next were all sequenced from one sample in a study of OX40 agonist ivuxolimab in advanced cancers. The protocol was immunoSEQ multiplex PCR, while the TCRdb copy is restricted to in-frame clones and leaves out a portion. The table records approximately 76,000 clones, around 85% of them present only once. Sequencing used CD4+ or CD8+ T cells sorted from blood, obtained in a trial of the OX40 agonist ivuxolimab. Receptors were obtained from an adult with an advanced solid tumor such as melanoma, head and neck, liver or kidney cancer.

In this sample, this clone turned up once. The chain joins TRBV7-9 to TRBJ2-5, with 8 bases matching TRBD1. Germline V gene data show CDR1 as SEHNR and CDR2 as FQNEAQ (reference sequence). V was pared by 5 bases and J by 4 bases, with 6 bases of the junction left unmatched. The CDR3 sequence is 14 residues long. The CDR3 DNA is TGTGCCAGCAGCCTGACAGGGGAGGCAGAGACCCAGTACTTC. Encoded protein: CASSLTGEAETQYF.

The J gene is TRBJ2-1, the V gene TRBV12-5, with TRBD2 identical over 15 bases. CDR3 size: 16 residues. V lost 2 bases to trimming and J lost 14 bases; unmatched junction nucleotides: 10. CDR1 is LGHNT, CDR2 FRNRAP, per germline. For the CDR3, the DNA is TGTGCTAGTGGTTTGTCCCCGGGACTAGCGGGAGGCTCCAAGTTCTTC. Translating it yields CASGLSPGLAGGSKFF.

This rearrangement joins TRBV6-6 to TRBJ1-2, with TRBD1 matching 9 bases. The CDR3 covers 14 residues. V gave up 0 bases and J gave up 4 bases; unmatched junction bases: 0. The germline V gene has CDR1 MNHNY and CDR2 SVGAGI (reference sequence). The CDR3 DNA is TGTGCCAGCAGTTACTCGACAGGGGGCTATGGCTACACCTTC. The encoded protein is CASSYSTGGYGYTF.

This clone was detected only once. The chain employs TRBV5-1 and TRBJ2-7; 13 nucleotides line up with TRBD2. The J segment lost 2 bases and the V segment lost 4 bases, leaving 15 bases of the junction unmatched. CDR1 is SGHRS, CDR2 YFSETQ, per germline. The CDR3 runs to 19 residues. CDR3 bases: TGCGCCAGCAGCAATCGACTAGCGGGAGGTACAAGAAGAACCTACGAGCAGTACTTC. Translating it yields CASSNRLAGGTRRTYEQYF.

V gene TRBV7-9 combines with J gene TRBJ2-3; 9 bases match TRBD1. V gave up 5 bases and J gave up 3 bases; unmatched junction bases: 3. Germline CDR1 reads SEHNR; CDR2 reads FQNEAQ (reference sequence). This CDR3 comprises 14 residues. The CDR3 reads CASSPGQGTDTQYF. CDR3 in DNA: TGTGCCAGCAGCCCGGGACAGGGTACAGATACGCAGTATTTT.

This clone was observed a handful of times. This chain joins TRBV19 and TRBJ1-6; a weak D match, TRBD1 (5 bases). Trimming stripped 5 bases from V and 0 bases from J, with 20 bases between. The CDR3 extends over 19 amino acids. Germline CDR1 reads LNHDA; CDR2 reads SQIVND (reference sequence). CDR3 nucleotides: TGTGCCAGTAGTTGGCGGGGAGCCCGGGACGGCTCCTATAATTCACCCCTCCACTTT. Amino acid sequence: CASSWRGARDGSYNSPLHF.

The chain uses TRBV12-5 and TRBJ1-2, with D possibly being TRBD1 (6 bases). Germline V lookup: CDR1 LGHNT, CDR2 FRNRAP. V lost 6 bases and J 3 bases, leaving 11 bases between the germline ends. The CDR3 consists of 13 residues. The DNA of the CDR3 is TGTGCTAGTGGCGCGGGGGGGCACTATGGCTACACCTTC. This sequence encodes CASGAGGHYGYTF.

A single count supports this clone. The rearrangement joins TRBV4-2 to TRBJ2-6; the D gene is possibly TRBD2 (6 bases). Germline CDR1 is LGHNA and CDR2 is YNFKEQ. Trimming cost V 4 bases and J 8 bases, with 18 bases left between them. CDR3 length equals 16 residues. CDR3 nucleotides: TGTGCCAGCAGCCCTACGACCGCGCGGGGCCCCAACGTCCTGACTTTC. Translated, it gives CASSPTTARGPNVLTF.

This clone occurred once. In DNA, the CDR3 is TGTGCCACGCAGGGTGGTTCCCCCTACGAGCAGTACTTC. Translating it yields CATQGGSPYEQYF. J is TRBJ2-7 and V is TRBV19; weak D call: TRBD1 (5 bases). V lost 10 bases and J 2 bases, leaving 15 bases between the germline ends. This CDR3 region has 13 residues. From germline, CDR1 is LNHDA and CDR2 SQIVND (reference sequence).

The rearrangement uses TRBV7-2 and TRBJ1-2, with D perhaps TRBD1 (5 bases). V lost 5 bases to trimming and J lost 5 bases, with 12 bases between them. The CDR3 covers 13 residues. Germline V gene data show CDR1 as SGHTA and CDR2 as FQGNSA. In DNA form, the CDR3 reads TGTGCCAGCAGCGTGGGACGGAAGTATGGCTACACCTTC. Encoded protein: CASSVGRKYGYTF.

The chain joins TRBV7-9 to TRBJ1-3; D is undetermined. The CDR3 extends over 13 amino acids. V lost 1 base, J lost 4 bases, and 5 bases lay in between. From germline, CDR1 is SEHNR and CDR2 FQNEAQ (reference sequence). The CDR3 protein is CASSLVLGNTIYF. DNA of the CDR3: TGTGCCAGCAGCTTAGTTCTAGGAAACACCATATATTTT.

In DNA form, the CDR3 reads TGTGCCAGCAGTTTATCGGGGACTAGCGGGGGGGATAATGAGCAGTTCTTC. Protein: CASSLSGTSGGDNEQFF. The V call is TRBV27, the J call TRBJ2-1, with 16 bases matching TRBD2. V shed 0 bases, J shed 7 bases, and the junction held 3 bases outside the gene matches. This CDR3 spans 17 amino acids. The germline V gene has CDR1 MNHEY and CDR2 SMNVEV (reference sequence).

CDR3 coding DNA: TGTGCCAGCAGCTCTTACGATCAGCCCCAGCATTTT. As protein: CASSSYDQPQHF. This chain joins TRBV7-9 and TRBJ1-5; D remains ambiguous. Trimming cost V 4 bases and J 5 bases, with 6 bases left between them. The CDR3 contains 12 residues. Per the germline V gene, CDR1 is SEHNR and CDR2 is FQNEAQ (reference sequence).

The chain recombines TRBV21-1 with TRBJ2-7; TRBD2, the table's D call, lacks a check against the DNA. TRBV21-1 constitutes a pseudogene. The CDR3 has 17 residues. This CDR3 reads CASSNFSQRGALYEQYF. CDR3 DNA sequence: TGTGCCAGCAGCAACTTTTCCCAGCGGGGGGCCCTCTACGAGCAGTACTTC.

The chain recombines TRBV6-5 with TRBJ2-5, with D perhaps TRBD2 (6 bases). In germline, CDR1 is MNHEY, CDR2 SVGAGI. CDR3 length: 15 residues. The V and J ends lost 2 bases and 2 bases respectively, with 12 bases between them. CDR3 sequence (DNA): TGTGCCAGCAGTTACGGAGGGAGCGGGCAAGAGACCCAGTACTTC. This translates into CASSYGGSGQETQYF.

The chain carries TRBV12-5 and TRBJ2-7; TRBD1 agrees at 9 bases. Germline V gene lookup returns CDR1 LGHNT and CDR2 FRNRAP. With V trimmed by 6 bases and J by 6 bases, 9 bases remained unmatched. CDR3 length: 14 amino acids. The chain's CDR3 is CASGHPGQGGEQYF. The CDR3 DNA sequence: TGTGCTAGTGGCCATCCGGGACAGGGAGGCGAGCAGTACTTC.

The chain combines TRBV29-1 with TRBJ1-1, with TRBD1 as a possible D gene (5 bases). The germline CDR1 and CDR2 sequences are SQVTM and ANQGSEA. The V and J ends lost 6 bases and 1 base respectively, with 12 bases between them. CDR3 size: 13 residues. The CDR3 reads CSVEGLRNTEAFF. For the CDR3, the DNA is TGCAGCGTCGAGGGACTCCGGAACACTGAAGCTTTCTTT.

The V gene is TRBV6-1, the J gene TRBJ2-7, with D tentatively TRBD2 (5 bases). CDR1 and CDR2 (germline): MNHNS, SASEGT. The CDR3 length is 12 residues. The V end lost 5 bases, the J end lost 7 bases, and 12 bases lay between the germline ends. The CDR3 sequence: CASSYSRGEQYF. The CDR3 DNA reads as TGTGCCAGCAGTTATTCTCGCGGGGAGCAGTACTTC.

V and J are TRBV18 and TRBJ1-2; 8 bases align to TRBD1. The CDR3 has 14 residues. Losses at the gene ends were 8 bases for V and 5 bases for J; bases not matched to a gene: 10. Germline V lookup: CDR1 KGHSH, CDR2 LQKENI. CDR3 residues: CASKNDRGAYGYTF. CDR3 coding DNA: TGTGCCAGCAAAAACGACAGGGGAGCATATGGCTACACCTTC.

This chain links TRBV5-1 with TRBJ1-1; TRBD1 matches at 8 bases. The V gene's germline CDR1 is SGHRS and CDR2 YFSETQ. CDR3 length: 16 amino acids. The V segment lost 4 bases and the J segment 0 bases; nucleotides outside the gene matches: 8. The DNA for the CDR3 is TGCGCCAGCAGCCCCTGGACAGGGTCCCTGAACACTGAAGCTTTCTTT. This sequence encodes CASSPWTGSLNTEAFF.

The V call is TRBV7-6, the J call TRBJ2-3, with D uncertain. This CDR3 comprises 15 residues. Germline V gene sequence: CDR1 SGHVS, CDR2 FNYEAQ. Between the trimmed V and J ends, which lost 5 bases and 3 bases, there was a span of 15 bases. The CDR3 region is CASSPEDGATDTQYF. For the CDR3, the DNA is TGTGCCAGCAGCCCAGAGGACGGTGCAACAGATACGCAGTATTTT. The full variable domain, its missing parts supplied by reference TRBV7-6 and TRBJ2-3, is GAGVSQSPRYKVTKRGQDVALRCDPISGHVSLYWYRQALGQGPEFLTYFNYEAQQDKSGLPNDRFSAERPEGSISTLTIQRTEQRDSAMYRCASSPEDGATDTQYFGPGTRLTVL.

The chain joins TRBV6-5 to TRBJ1-3, with 8 positions matching TRBD1. The CDR3 is made up of 15 amino acids. V was clipped by 6 bases and J by 3 bases; unmatched bases: 7. Per the germline V gene, CDR1 is MNHEY and CDR2 is SVGAGI. As DNA, the CDR3 is TGTGCCAGCAGCTCCGGGACAGGAAATGGAAACACCATATATTTT. This gives the protein CASSSGTGNGNTIYF.

The gene calls are TRBV27 and TRBJ2-4; D is uncertain. The CDR3 loop spans 11 amino acids. The V gene's germline CDR1 is MNHEY and CDR2 SMNVEV (reference sequence). V lost 3 bases, J lost 6 bases, and 3 bases lay in between. CDR3 loop: CASSFLNIQYF. The CDR3 coding sequence is TGTGCCAGCAGTTTCTTAAACATTCAGTACTTC.

This chain uses TRBV7-8 with TRBJ1-4; 9 bases fit TRBD1. The CDR3 contains 16 residues. CDR1 is SGHVS, CDR2 FQNEAQ, per germline. With V trimmed by 6 bases and J by 5 bases, 10 bases remained unmatched. The CDR3 region has the DNA TGTGCCAGCAGTCCATACAGGGGGCCCTCAAATGAAAAACTGTTTTTT. It specifies CASSPYRGPSNEKLFF.

The chain couples TRBV10-3 to TRBJ1-1; TRBD1 aligns across 7 bases. V gave up 10 bases and J gave up 1 base; unmatched junction bases: 6. This CDR3 has 13 amino acids. Per the germline V gene, CDR1 is ENHRY and CDR2 is SYGVKD. DNA for the CDR3: TGTGCCACCAAGCAGGGGGGGAACACTGAAGCTTTCTTT. This gives the protein CATKQGGNTEAFF.

This chain uses TRBV5-1 with TRBJ2-3, with TRBD1 as a possible D gene (6 bases). Per germline, CDR1 SGHRS and CDR2 YFSETQ. Trimming removed 4 bases from V and 2 bases from J, with 20 bases in between. The CDR3 consists of 17 residues. The CDR3 DNA sequence: TGCGCCAGCAGCCGAGCCGGACAGAATAGGCTCACAGATACGCAGTATTTT. Its protein product is CASSRAGQNRLTDTQYF.

The chain couples TRBV23-1 to TRBJ2-1; D might be TRBD2 (5 bases). TRBV23-1 falls under the ORF class, with uncertain function. V lost 1 base to trimming and J lost 2 bases, with 9 bases between them. CDR3 size: 15 residues. CDR3 DNA sequence: TGCGCCAGCAGTCAATTGGGCGGGCCCTACAATGAGCAGTTCTTC. Encoded protein: CASSQLGGPYNEQFF.

The CDR3 nucleotides read TGTGCCAGCAGCTTGGGAGTCGGCACCCGGCGTAATGAAAAACTGTTTTTT. It is translated as CASSLGVGTRRNEKLFF. The rearrangement uses TRBV5-6 and TRBJ1-4; D gene uncertain. V lost 0 bases, J lost 4 bases, and 16 bases lay in between. Germline V gene lookup returns CDR1 SGHDT and CDR2 YYEEEE. CDR3 length: 17 residues.

The chain links TRBV10-3 to TRBJ1-2, with D possibly TRBD1 on 5 matching bases. V shed 7 bases and J shed 4 bases, with 13 bases lying between them. CDR3 length: 13 residues. Germline V CDR1 and CDR2: ENHRY, SYGVKD. The CDR3 here is CAIMATGGYGYTF. The CDR3 nucleotides read TGTGCCATCATGGCCACTGGGGGCTATGGCTACACCTTC.

This chain connects TRBV18 to TRBJ2-7, with 10 bases fitting TRBD1. Looked up from germline, CDR1 is KGHSH and CDR2 is LQKENI. V dropped 5 bases and J dropped 5; count of bases not matched to a gene: 3. The CDR3 has 13 residues. The CDR3 bases are TGTGCCAGCTCATTGACAGGGGGCGACGAGCAGTACTTC. It is translated as CASSLTGGDEQYF.